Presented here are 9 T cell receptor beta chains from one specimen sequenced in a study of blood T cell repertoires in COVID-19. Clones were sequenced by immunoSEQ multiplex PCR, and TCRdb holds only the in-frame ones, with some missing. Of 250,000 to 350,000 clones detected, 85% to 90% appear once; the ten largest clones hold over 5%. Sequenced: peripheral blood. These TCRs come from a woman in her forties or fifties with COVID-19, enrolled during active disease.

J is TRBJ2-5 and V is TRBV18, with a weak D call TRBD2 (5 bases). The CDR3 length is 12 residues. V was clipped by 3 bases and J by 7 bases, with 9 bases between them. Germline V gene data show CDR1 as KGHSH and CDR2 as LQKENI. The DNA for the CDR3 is TGTGCCAGCTCACCGCTAGCCGCGACCCAGTACTTC. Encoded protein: CASSPLAATQYF.

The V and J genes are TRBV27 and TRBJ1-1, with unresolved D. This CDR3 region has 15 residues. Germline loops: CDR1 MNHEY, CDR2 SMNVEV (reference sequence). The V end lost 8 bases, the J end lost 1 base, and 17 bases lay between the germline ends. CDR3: CASEPTREANTEAFF. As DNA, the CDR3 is TGTGCCAGCGAGCCGACCCGAGAGGCGAACACTGAAGCTTTCTTT.

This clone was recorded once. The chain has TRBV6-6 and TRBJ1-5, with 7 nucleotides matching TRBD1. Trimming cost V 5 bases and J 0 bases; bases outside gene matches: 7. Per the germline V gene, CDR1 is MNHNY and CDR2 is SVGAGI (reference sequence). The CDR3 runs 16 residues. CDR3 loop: CASSRRQGYSNQPQHF. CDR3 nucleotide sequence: TGTGCCAGCAGTCGGCGACAGGGTTATAGCAATCAGCCCCAGCATTTT.

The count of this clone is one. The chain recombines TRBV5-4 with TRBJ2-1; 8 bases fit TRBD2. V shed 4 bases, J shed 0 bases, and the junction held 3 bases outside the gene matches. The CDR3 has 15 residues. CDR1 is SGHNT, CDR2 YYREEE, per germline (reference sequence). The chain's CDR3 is CASSRGGASYNEQFF. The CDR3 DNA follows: TGTGCCAGCAGCCGGGGGGGGGCCTCCTACAATGAGCAGTTCTTC.

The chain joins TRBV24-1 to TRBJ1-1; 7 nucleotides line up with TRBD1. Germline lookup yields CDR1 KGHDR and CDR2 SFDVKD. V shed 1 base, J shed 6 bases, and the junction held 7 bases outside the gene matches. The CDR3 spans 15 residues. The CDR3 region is CATSDFSRGRAEAFF. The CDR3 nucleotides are TGTGCCACCAGTGATTTCTCCAGGGGGAGAGCTGAAGCTTTCTTT.

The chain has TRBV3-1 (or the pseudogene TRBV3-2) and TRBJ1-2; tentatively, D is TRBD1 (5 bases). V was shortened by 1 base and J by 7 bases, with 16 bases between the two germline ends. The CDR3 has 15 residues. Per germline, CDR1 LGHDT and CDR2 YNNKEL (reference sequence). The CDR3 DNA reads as TGTGCCAGCAGCCAAGTGATGGGGGGTCCGTCTGGCTACACCTTC. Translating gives CASSQVMGGPSGYTF.

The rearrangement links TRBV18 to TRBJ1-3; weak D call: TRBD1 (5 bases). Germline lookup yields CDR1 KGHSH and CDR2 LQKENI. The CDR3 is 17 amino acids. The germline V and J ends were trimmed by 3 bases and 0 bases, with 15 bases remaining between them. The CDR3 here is CASSPIRSRDSGNTIYF. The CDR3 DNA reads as TGTGCCAGCTCACCCATCAGGAGCAGGGACTCTGGAAACACCATATATTTT.

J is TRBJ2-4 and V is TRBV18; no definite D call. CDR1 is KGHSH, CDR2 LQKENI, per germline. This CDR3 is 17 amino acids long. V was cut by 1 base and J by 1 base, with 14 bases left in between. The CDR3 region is CASSPLSSSVAKNIQYF. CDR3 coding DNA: TGTGCCAGCTCACCACTGTCGTCCTCGGTGGCCAAAAACATTCAGTACTTC.

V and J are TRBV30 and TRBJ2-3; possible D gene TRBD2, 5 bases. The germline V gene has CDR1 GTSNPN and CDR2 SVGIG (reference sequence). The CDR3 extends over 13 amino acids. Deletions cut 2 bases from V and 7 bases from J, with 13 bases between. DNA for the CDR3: TGTGCCTGGAGTCTCGCTAGCAGACATACGCAGTATTTT. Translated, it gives CAWSLASRHTQYF.